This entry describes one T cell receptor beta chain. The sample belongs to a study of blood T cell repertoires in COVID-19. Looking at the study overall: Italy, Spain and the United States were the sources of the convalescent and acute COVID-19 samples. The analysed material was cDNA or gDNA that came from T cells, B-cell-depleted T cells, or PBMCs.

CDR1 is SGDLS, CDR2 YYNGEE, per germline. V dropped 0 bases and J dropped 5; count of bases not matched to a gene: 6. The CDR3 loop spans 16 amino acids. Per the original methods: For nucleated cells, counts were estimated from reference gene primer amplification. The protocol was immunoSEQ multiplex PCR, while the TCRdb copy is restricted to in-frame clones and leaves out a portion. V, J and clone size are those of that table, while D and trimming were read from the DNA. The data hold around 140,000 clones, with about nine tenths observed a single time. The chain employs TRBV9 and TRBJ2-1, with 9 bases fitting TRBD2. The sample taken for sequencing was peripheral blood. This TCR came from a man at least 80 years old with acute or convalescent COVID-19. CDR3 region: CASSVVAGGGHNEQFF. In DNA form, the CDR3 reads TGTGCCAGCAGCGTAGTTGCGGGGGGGGGCCACAATGAGCAGTTCTTC.